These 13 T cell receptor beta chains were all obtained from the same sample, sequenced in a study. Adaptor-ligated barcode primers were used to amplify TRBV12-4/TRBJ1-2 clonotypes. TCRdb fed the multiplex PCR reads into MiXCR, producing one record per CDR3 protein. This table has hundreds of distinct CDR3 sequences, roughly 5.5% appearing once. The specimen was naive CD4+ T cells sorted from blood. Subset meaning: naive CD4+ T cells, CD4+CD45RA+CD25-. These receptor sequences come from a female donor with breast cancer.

CDR3 bases: TGTGCCAGCAGCCAAACAATAACCTGTGGCTACACCTTC. This gives the protein CASSQTITCGYTF. The chain is built from TRBV12-3 or TRBV12-4 and TRBJ1-2, with D unresolved. V shed 6 bases and J shed 7 bases, with 15 bases lying between them. The CDR3 spans 13 residues.

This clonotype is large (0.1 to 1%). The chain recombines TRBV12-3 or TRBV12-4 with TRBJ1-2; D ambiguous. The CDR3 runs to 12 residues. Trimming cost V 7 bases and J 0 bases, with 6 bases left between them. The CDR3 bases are TGTGCCAGCACTGAAGCTAACTATGGCTACACCTTC. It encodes CASTEANYGYTF.

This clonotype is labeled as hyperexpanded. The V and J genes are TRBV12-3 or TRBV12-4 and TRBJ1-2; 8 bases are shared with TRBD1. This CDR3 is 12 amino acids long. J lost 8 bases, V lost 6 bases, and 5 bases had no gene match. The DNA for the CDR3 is TGTGCCAGCAGCAGACAGGGGTACGGCTACACCTTC. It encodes CASSRQGYGYTF.

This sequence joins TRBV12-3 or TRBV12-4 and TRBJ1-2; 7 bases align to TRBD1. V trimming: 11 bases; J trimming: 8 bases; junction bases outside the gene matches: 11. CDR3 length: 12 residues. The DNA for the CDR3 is TGTGCCGGCGGCTATGGACAGGAAGGCTACACCTTC. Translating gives CAGGYGQEGYTF.

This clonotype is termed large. CDR3 sequence reads: CASSPTGLRGYTF. DNA of the CDR3: TGTGCCAGCAGTCCCACAGGGTTACGAGGCTACACCTTC. The chain employs TRBV12-3 or TRBV12-4 and TRBJ1-2; D perhaps matches TRBD1 (6 bases). This CDR3 comprises 13 residues. Trimming took 5 bases from V and 8 from J, leaving 15 bases between them.

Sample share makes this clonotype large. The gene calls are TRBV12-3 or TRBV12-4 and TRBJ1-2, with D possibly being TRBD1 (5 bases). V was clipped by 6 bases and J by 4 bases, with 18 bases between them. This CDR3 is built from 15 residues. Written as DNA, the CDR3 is TGTGCCAGCAGGCCAACCACCGGGACTGCCTATGGCTACACCTTC. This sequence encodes CASRPTTGTAYGYTF.

The CDR3 nucleotides read TGTGCCAGCAGTTTCCGGAGATACGACTACACCTTC. Protein: CASSFRRYDYTF. The V and J genes are TRBV12-3 or TRBV12-4 and TRBJ1-2; D remains ambiguous. The CDR3 has 12 amino acids. Trimming pared 3 bases from V and 10 bases from J, leaving 12 bases between.

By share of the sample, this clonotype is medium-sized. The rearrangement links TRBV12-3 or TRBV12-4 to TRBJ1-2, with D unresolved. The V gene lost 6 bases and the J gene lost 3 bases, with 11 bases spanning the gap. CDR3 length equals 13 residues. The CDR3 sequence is CASREGVDYGYTF. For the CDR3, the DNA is TGTGCCAGCAGGGAAGGAGTAGACTATGGCTACACCTTC.

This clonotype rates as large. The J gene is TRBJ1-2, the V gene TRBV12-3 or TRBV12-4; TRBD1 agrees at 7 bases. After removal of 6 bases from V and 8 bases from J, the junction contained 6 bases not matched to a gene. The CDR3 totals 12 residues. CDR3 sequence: CASSYGQEGYTF. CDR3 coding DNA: TGTGCCAGCAGCTATGGACAGGAAGGCTACACCTTC.

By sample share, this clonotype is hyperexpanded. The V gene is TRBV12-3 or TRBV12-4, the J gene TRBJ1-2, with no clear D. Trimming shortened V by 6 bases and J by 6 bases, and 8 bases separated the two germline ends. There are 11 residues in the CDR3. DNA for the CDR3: TGTGCCAGCAGCTGGGGTCATGGCTACACCTTC. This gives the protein CASSWGHGYTF.

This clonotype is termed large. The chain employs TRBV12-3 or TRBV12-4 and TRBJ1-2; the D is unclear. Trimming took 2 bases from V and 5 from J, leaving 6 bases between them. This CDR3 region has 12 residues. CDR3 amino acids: CASSLNGYGYTF. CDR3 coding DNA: TGTGCCAGCAGTTTAAACGGATATGGCTACACCTTC.

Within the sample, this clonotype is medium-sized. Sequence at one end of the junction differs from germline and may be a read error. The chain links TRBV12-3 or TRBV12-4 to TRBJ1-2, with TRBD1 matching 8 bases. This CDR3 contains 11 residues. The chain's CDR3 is CASSLERTGKF. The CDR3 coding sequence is TGTGCCAGCAGTTTAGAGCGGACAGGGAAATTT.

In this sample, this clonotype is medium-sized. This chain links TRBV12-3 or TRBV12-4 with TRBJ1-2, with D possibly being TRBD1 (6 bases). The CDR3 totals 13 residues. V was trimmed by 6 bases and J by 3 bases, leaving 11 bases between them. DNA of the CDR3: TGTGCCAGCAGACAGGGCCCGCACTATGGCTACACCTTC. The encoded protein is CASRQGPHYGYTF.